These 3 T cell receptor beta chains originate from one sample sequenced in a study of T cell responses to AZD1222 COVID-19 vaccine. The protocol was immunoSEQ multiplex PCR, while the TCRdb copy is restricted to in-frame clones and leaves out a portion. The sample contains 95,000 to 150,000 clones, approximately 89% of which appear only once. Sequencing was performed on peripheral blood, taken on day 0 of AZD1222 vaccination. The source of these receptors is an adult in good health.

The chain combines TRBV18 with TRBJ2-1; tentatively, D is TRBD1 (5 bases). V was cut by 4 bases and J by 6 bases, with 16 bases left in between. This CDR3 is 15 amino acids long. Germline CDR1 KGHSH, CDR2 LQKENI. CDR3 amino acids: CASSRSLRDSNEQFF. In DNA, the CDR3 is TGTGCCAGCTCACGAAGTCTCAGGGATAGCAATGAGCAGTTCTTC.

The gene calls are TRBV30 and TRBJ1-2; the D is unclear. The CDR3 totals 12 residues. Germline V gene data show CDR1 as GTSNPN and CDR2 as SVGIG (reference sequence). The ends were cut back, 0 bases at V and 4 bases at J, with 6 bases in the middle. The CDR3 here is CAWSVGGYGYTF. DNA of the CDR3: TGTGCCTGGAGTGTCGGTGGCTATGGCTACACCTTC. The full variable domain, in which reference TRBV30 and TRBJ1-2 provide the parts outside the CDR3, is SQTIHQWPATLVQPVGSPLSLECTVEGTSNPNLYWYRQAAGRGLQLLFYSVGIGQISSEVPQNLSASRPQDRQFILSSKKLLLSDSGFYLCAWSVGGYGYTFGSGTRLTVV.

V usage is TRBV2 and J usage is TRBJ2-3, with D perhaps matching TRBD2 (5 bases). Trimming removed 0 bases at V and 15 bases at J, with 16 bases between. The CDR3 extends over 13 amino acids. Germline V gives CDR1 SNHLY, CDR2 FYNNEI. The CDR3 DNA reads TGTGCCAGCAGTGAAGCGCGGATAGCGTATAGCTATTTT. As protein: CASSEARIAYSYF.